This passage covers 22 T cell receptor beta chains from one sample sequenced in a study of immune evolution from preneoplasia to lung adenocarcinoma. Method: immunoSEQ multiplex PCR; TCRdb's copy keeps in-frame clones and lacks some. This sample carries about 14,000 clones, less than 85% of them seen once, and the ten largest clones take 4.9%. Sequencing used FFPE minimally invasive lung adenocarcinoma tissue. These receptor sequences come from a person between 65 and 79 years old with lung adenocarcinoma.

This clone was counted between two and nine times. The gene calls are TRBV6-5 and TRBJ1-2; a possible D gene is TRBD1 (6 bases). The CDR3 is 14 residues long. The germline V gene encodes CDR1 MNHEY and CDR2 SVGAGI. V gave up 6 bases and J gave up 8 bases, with 19 bases separating them. The CDR3 DNA reads TGTGCCAGCAGGGGAACAGGGCGGGGTGGGGGCTACACCTTC. Amino acids: CASRGTGRGGGYTF.

The genes are TRBV27 and TRBJ2-7; the D gene is possibly TRBD1 (6 bases). The CDR3 contains 13 residues. Germline CDR1 reads MNHEY; CDR2 reads SMNVEV (reference sequence). V shed 3 bases and J shed 4 bases, with 10 bases lying between them. CDR3 in DNA: TGTGCCAGCAGTTTGGTGAGGGGGTACGAGCAGTACTTC. This codes for CASSLVRGYEQYF.

The V call is TRBV9, the J call TRBJ2-5; TRBD2 matches 14 bases. Trimming took 3 bases from V and 5 from J; bases not matched to a gene: 15. The CDR3 sequence is 19 residues long. Germline V gene sequence: CDR1 SGDLS, CDR2 YYNGEE. The DNA of the CDR3 is TGTGCCAGCAGCGCTTGGACAGGGACTAGCGGGGGATTGGGGGAGACCCAGTACTTC. This gives the protein CASSAWTGTSGGLGETQYF.

The V call is TRBV6-6, the J call TRBJ1-1, with no clear D. Trimming took off 6 bases at V and 1 base at J, with 12 bases between the two ends. The germline V gene has CDR1 MNHNY and CDR2 SVGAGI (reference sequence). The CDR3 runs 14 residues. The CDR3 DNA is TGTGCCAGCAGCCCTTTGGACGGGAACACTGAAGCTTTCTTT. This gives the protein CASSPLDGNTEAFF.

V and J are TRBV6-1 and TRBJ2-7, with 8 bases identical to TRBD1. Germline values: CDR1 MNHNS, CDR2 SASEGT. V trimming: 8 bases; J trimming: 3 bases; junction bases outside the gene matches: 12. This CDR3 has 15 amino acids. The CDR3, as DNA: TGTGCCAGCGGTGTTAACAGGGGGGTAAACTACGAGCAGTACTTC. Residues: CASGVNRGVNYEQYF.

A single count supports this clone. This sequence joins TRBV28 and TRBJ2-7; the match to TRBD1 covers 9 bases. Germline CDR1 reads MDHEN; CDR2 reads SYDVKM. The CDR3 has 14 residues. V was clipped by 6 bases and J by 6 bases; unmatched bases: 9. The CDR3 DNA sequence: TGTGCCAGCAGCACCGGGACAGGGTCGCGCGAGCAGTACTTC. Residues: CASSTGTGSREQYF.

The CDR3 sequence: CASSYSSLLPEAFF. The DNA of the CDR3 is TGTGCCAGTAGTTATTCCAGCCTACTGCCTGAAGCTTTCTTT. The chain carries TRBV19 and TRBJ1-1; D unclear. Deletions cut 5 bases from V and 6 bases from J, with 16 bases between. Germline values: CDR1 LNHDA, CDR2 SQIVND (reference sequence). This CDR3 spans 14 amino acids. The variable domain in full, completed from reference TRBV19 and TRBJ1-1, reads DGGITQSPKYLFRKEGQNVTLSCEQNLNHDAMYWYRQDPGQGLRLIYYSQIVNDFQKGDIAEGYSVSREKKESFPLTVTSAQKNPTAFYLCASSYSSLLPEAFFGQGTRLTVV.

V is TRBV19 and J is TRBJ1-5, with D perhaps matching TRBD1 (6 bases). The CDR3 consists of 15 residues. Germline assignment: CDR1 LNHDA and CDR2 SQIVND (reference sequence). Trimming left V 2 bases short and J 3 bases short, with 11 bases between. The CDR3 spells CASSIQTGPNQPQHF. CDR3 nucleotide sequence: TGTGCCAGTAGTATACAGACAGGACCCAATCAGCCCCAGCATTTT. Full variable domain (remainder filled in from reference TRBV19 and TRBJ1-5): DGGITQSPKYLFRKEGQNVTLSCEQNLNHDAMYWYRQDPGQGLRLIYYSQIVNDFQKGDIAEGYSVSREKKESFPLTVTSAQKNPTAFYLCASSIQTGPNQPQHFGDGTRLSIL.

The rearrangement uses TRBV11-2 and TRBJ1-3; D is ambiguous. V was trimmed by 3 bases and J by 4 bases, leaving 13 bases between them. CDR3 length: 15 amino acids. Germline V gives CDR1 SGHAT, CDR2 FQNNGV. Here the CDR3 DNA reads TGTGCCAGCAGCTTGACGCCCGTAAGAGGAAACACCATATATTTT. It encodes CASSLTPVRGNTIYF.

The V call is TRBV30, the J call TRBJ2-7, with D maybe TRBD2 (7 bases). CDR3 size: 14 residues. The V end was cut by 0 bases, the J end by 2 bases, with 11 bases between. Germline values: CDR1 GTSNPN, CDR2 SVGIG (reference sequence). Written as DNA, the CDR3 is TGTGCCTGGAGTGTAGGAGGGGGGGCCTACGAGCAGTACTTC. It codes for CAWSVGGGAYEQYF.

The V call is TRBV30, the J call TRBJ1-1; tentative D call: TRBD1 (5 bases). Germline CDR1 GTSNPN, CDR2 SVGIG (reference sequence). Trimming took 5 bases from V and 1 from J, leaving 17 bases between them. This CDR3 comprises 15 residues. The CDR3 loop is CAWYPTGRKNTEAFF. The CDR3 nucleotides are TGTGCCTGGTATCCTACAGGACGTAAGAACACTGAAGCTTTCTTT.

The chain employs TRBV13 and TRBJ2-1; 8 nucleotides match TRBD2. CDR1 is PRHDT and CDR2 is FYEKMQ in the germline V gene (reference sequence). Losses at the gene ends were 5 bases for V and 6 bases for J; bases not matched to a gene: 12. CDR3 length: 16 amino acids. In nucleotides, the CDR3 is TGTGCCAGCAGCCCTATGGGGCTAGCGGGCCTCAATGAGCAGTTCTTC. Its translation is CASSPMGLAGLNEQFF.

The chain has TRBV19 and TRBJ2-3; D ambiguous. CDR3 length equals 15 residues. V lost 0 bases to trimming and J lost 6 bases, with 13 bases between them. CDR1 and CDR2 from the germline V gene are LNHDA and SQIVND (reference sequence). The CDR3: CASSIDLRGRDTQYF. Written as DNA, the CDR3 is TGTGCCAGTAGTATAGATCTGCGCGGCAGGGATACGCAGTATTTT.

The V call is TRBV28, the J call TRBJ2-2; D remains unclear. The length of the CDR3 is 14 residues. Germline CDR1 MDHEN, CDR2 SYDVKM. Trimming shortened V by 4 bases and J by 5 bases, and 11 bases separated the two germline ends. The CDR3 loop is CASSSWTTTGELFF. Here the CDR3 DNA reads TGTGCCAGCAGTTCTTGGACCACGACCGGGGAGCTGTTTTTT. The variable domain in full, completed from reference TRBV28 and TRBJ2-2, reads DVKVTQSSRYLVKRTGEKVFLECVQDMDHENMFWYRQDPGLGLRLIYFSYDVKMKEKGDIPEGYSVSREKKERFSLILESASTNQTSMYLCASSSWTTTGELFFGEGSRLTVL.

The chain joins TRBV7-6 to TRBJ2-7, with 7 bases identical to TRBD1. This CDR3 region has 16 residues. The ends lost 4 bases at V and 9 bases at J; junction bases unmatched: 18. Germline V gene data show CDR1 as SGHVS and CDR2 as FNYEAQ. Here the CDR3 DNA reads TGTGCCAGCAGCTCCAAACCTCGGGACAGCGCAACCGGGCAGTACTTC. It encodes CASSSKPRDSATGQYF.

The chain recombines TRBV5-1 with TRBJ1-4; D possibly corresponds to TRBD1 (5 bases). This CDR3 region has 14 residues. Germline values: CDR1 SGHRS, CDR2 YFSETQ. Trimming pared 4 bases from V and 5 bases from J, leaving 12 bases between. CDR3 protein: CASSLRDGNEKLFF. CDR3 coding DNA: TGCGCCAGCAGCCTCAGGGACGGGAATGAAAAACTGTTTTTT.

The genes are TRBV29-1 and TRBJ1-1; 8 bases align to TRBD1. The V segment lost 6 bases and the J segment 1 base; nucleotides outside the gene matches: 7. CDR1 and CDR2 (germline): SQVTM, ANQGSEA. This CDR3 is built from 14 residues. Written as DNA, the CDR3 is TGCAGCGTACGGACAGGGCTGGAGAACACTGAAGCTTTCTTT. Translated: CSVRTGLENTEAFF.

This clone was detected only once. The chain combines TRBV18 with TRBJ1-5; D is unresolved. The V gene's germline CDR1 is KGHSH and CDR2 LQKENI. There are 14 residues in the CDR3. V was clipped by 0 bases and J by 4 bases, with 7 bases between them. The CDR3 sequence is CASSPPGQNQPQHF. DNA for the CDR3: TGTGCCAGCTCACCACCAGGCCAGAATCAGCCCCAGCATTTT.

The chain links TRBV18 to TRBJ1-1; D unclear. The V gene lost 3 bases and the J gene lost 5 bases, with 13 bases spanning the gap. The CDR3 contains 14 residues. Germline assignment: CDR1 KGHSH and CDR2 LQKENI. CDR3 amino acids: CASSPDTDRTEAFF. The CDR3 DNA follows: TGTGCCAGCTCACCTGACACGGATCGGACTGAAGCTTTCTTT.

The chain employs TRBV11-2 and TRBJ2-7, with D hard to call. The CDR3 has 12 residues. Germline V CDR1 and CDR2: SGHAT, FQNNGV. Trimming shortened V by 2 bases and J by 2 bases, and 4 bases separated the two germline ends. CDR3: CASSLTAYEQYF. The CDR3 DNA reads as TGTGCCAGCAGCTTAACTGCCTACGAGCAGTACTTC.

V usage is TRBV14 and J usage is TRBJ2-7, with TRBD1 matching 8 bases. Germline CDR1 SGHDN, CDR2 FVKESK. The CDR3 is 15 amino acids. V was clipped by 1 base and J by 9 bases; unmatched bases: 11. Here the CDR3 DNA reads TGTGCCAGCAGCCAAGTCCGCGGACAGGGTAGTGCGCAGTACTTC. The encoded protein is CASSQVRGQGSAQYF.

This chain uses TRBV27 with TRBJ1-5, with 7 bases that match TRBD1. V shed 4 bases, J shed 4 bases, and the junction held 4 bases outside the gene matches. The CDR3 runs to 14 residues. Germline V gene sequence: CDR1 MNHEY, CDR2 SMNVEV (reference sequence). CDR3 region: CASSYRGKNQPQHF. CDR3 DNA: TGTGCCAGCAGTTACAGGGGAAAAAATCAGCCCCAGCATTTT.